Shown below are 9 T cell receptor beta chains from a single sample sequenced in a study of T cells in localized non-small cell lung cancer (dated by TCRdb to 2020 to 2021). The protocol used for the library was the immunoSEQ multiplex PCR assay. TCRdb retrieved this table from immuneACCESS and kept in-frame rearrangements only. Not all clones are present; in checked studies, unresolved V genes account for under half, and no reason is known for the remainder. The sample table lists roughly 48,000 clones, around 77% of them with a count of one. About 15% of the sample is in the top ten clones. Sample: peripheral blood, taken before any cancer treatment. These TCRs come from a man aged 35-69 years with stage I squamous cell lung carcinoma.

CDR3 region: CASSVGGRGGTGYTF. The CDR3 DNA reads TGTGCCAGCAGCGTAGGGGGCAGGGGAGGAACTGGCTACACCTTC. This rearrangement joins TRBV9 to TRBJ1-2; TRBD1 might be the D (6 bases). Between the trimmed V and J ends, which lost 0 bases and 7 bases, there was a span of 16 bases. Germline CDR1 is SGDLS and CDR2 is YYNGEE. The length of the CDR3 is 15 residues.

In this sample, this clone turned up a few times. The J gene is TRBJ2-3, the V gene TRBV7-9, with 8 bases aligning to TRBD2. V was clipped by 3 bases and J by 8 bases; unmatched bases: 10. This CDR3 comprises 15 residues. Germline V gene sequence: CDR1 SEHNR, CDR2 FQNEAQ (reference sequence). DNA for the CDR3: TGTGCCAGCAGCTTGTCCGCGGGGGGACGGGGTACGCAGTATTTT. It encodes CASSLSAGGRGTQYF.

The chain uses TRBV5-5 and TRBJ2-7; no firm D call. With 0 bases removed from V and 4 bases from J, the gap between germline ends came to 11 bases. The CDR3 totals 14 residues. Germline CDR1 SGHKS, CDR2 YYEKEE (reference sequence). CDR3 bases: TGTGCCAGCAGCTTGGACGTGTCCCCATACGAGCAGTACTTC. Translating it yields CASSLDVSPYEQYF.

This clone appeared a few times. The CDR3 region is CAWSVRSGDIQYF. DNA of the CDR3: TGTGCCTGGAGTGTACGTTCGGGGGACATTCAGTACTTC. V gene TRBV30 combines with J gene TRBJ2-4; perhaps TRBD2 as D (6 bases). CDR3 length: 13 residues. Trimming pared 0 bases from V and 8 bases from J, leaving 11 bases between. Germline loops: CDR1 GTSNPN, CDR2 SVGIG (reference sequence). Complete variable domain (other parts from reference TRBV30 and TRBJ2-4): SQTIHQWPATLVQPVGSPLSLECTVEGTSNPNLYWYRQAAGRGLQLLFYSVGIGQISSEVPQNLSASRPQDRQFILSSKKLLLSDSGFYLCAWSVRSGDIQYFGAGTRLSVL.

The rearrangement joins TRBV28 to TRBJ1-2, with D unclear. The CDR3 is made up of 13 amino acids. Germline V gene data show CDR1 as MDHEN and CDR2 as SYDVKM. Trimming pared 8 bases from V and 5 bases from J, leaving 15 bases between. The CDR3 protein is CASQDGSRYGYTF. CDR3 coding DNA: TGTGCCAGCCAGGACGGGAGCCGGTATGGCTACACCTTC.

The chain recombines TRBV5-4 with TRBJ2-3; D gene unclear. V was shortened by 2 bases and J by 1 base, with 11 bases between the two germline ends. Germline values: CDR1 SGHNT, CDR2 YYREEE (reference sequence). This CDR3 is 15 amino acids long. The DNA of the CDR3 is TGTGCCAGCAGCTTAGACCTCATCGGCACAGATACGCAGTATTTT. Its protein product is CASSLDLIGTDTQYF.

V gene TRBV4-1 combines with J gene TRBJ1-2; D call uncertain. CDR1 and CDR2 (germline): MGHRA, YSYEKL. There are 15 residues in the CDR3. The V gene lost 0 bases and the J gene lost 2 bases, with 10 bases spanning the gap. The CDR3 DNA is TGCGCCAGCAGCCAAGAGGATGCGCCGAACTATGGCTACACCTTC. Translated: CASSQEDAPNYGYTF.

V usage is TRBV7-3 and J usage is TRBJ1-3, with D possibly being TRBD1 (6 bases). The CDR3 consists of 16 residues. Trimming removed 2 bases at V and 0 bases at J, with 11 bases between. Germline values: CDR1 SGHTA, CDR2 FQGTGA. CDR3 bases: TGTGCCAGCAGCTTAGGGGGGCCGAGCTCTGGAAACACCATATATTTT. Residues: CASSLGGPSSGNTIYF.

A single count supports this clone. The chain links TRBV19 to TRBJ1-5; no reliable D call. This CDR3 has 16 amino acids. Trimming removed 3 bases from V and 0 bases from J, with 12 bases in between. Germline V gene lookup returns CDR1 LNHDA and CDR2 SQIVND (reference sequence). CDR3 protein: CASSIGEQYSNQPQHF. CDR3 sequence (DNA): TGTGCCAGTAGTATTGGTGAGCAATATAGCAATCAGCCCCAGCATTTT.